The next 26 T cell receptor beta chains were all read from a single sample in a study of T cell responses to AZD1222 COVID-19 vaccine. TCRdb's copy holds only in-frame clones and misses some; the assay was immunoSEQ multiplex PCR. The repertoire has around 150,000 clones, more than 70% of them found once; the top ten carry 2.2%. Sequencing used peripheral blood, obtained on day 0 of AZD1222 vaccination. These receptor sequences come from an adult in good health.

The CDR3 loop is CASSPGIAGDGELFF. The CDR3 DNA sequence: TGTGCCAGCAGTCCCGGTATAGCGGGAGACGGGGAGCTGTTTTTT. The chain couples TRBV6-5 to TRBJ2-2; 9 bases agree with TRBD2. Germline values: CDR1 MNHEY, CDR2 SVGAGI. The junction had 8 bases not matched to a gene; V was cut back by 5 bases and J by 7 bases. The CDR3 covers 15 residues.

This clone was counted a few times. This chain uses TRBV19 with TRBJ2-7, with 7 bases aligning to TRBD1. The CDR3 loop spans 15 amino acids. J gave up 2 bases and V 6 bases, and 10 bases lay outside the gene matches. CDR1 is LNHDA and CDR2 is SQIVND in the germline V gene (reference sequence). In DNA form, the CDR3 reads TGTGCCAGTAGCCGAACAGGGGCCTTCCCCTACGAGCAGTACTTC. Its translation is CASSRTGAFPYEQYF.

The genes are TRBV5-4 and TRBJ2-1, with D perhaps matching TRBD2 (6 bases). V shed 0 bases and J shed 4 bases, with 14 bases lying between them. Per germline, CDR1 SGHNT and CDR2 YYREEE (reference sequence). The CDR3 consists of 16 residues. CDR3 protein: CASSLAWGTGYNEQFF. CDR3 coding DNA: TGTGCCAGCAGCTTGGCGTGGGGGACTGGGTACAATGAGCAGTTCTTC. The variable domain in full, with the rest retrieved from reference TRBV5-4 and TRBJ2-1, is ETGVTQSPTHLIKTRGQQVTLRCSSQSGHNTVSWYQQALGQGPQFIFQYYREEENGRGNFPPRFSGLQFPNYSSELNVNALELDDSALYLCASSLAWGTGYNEQFFGPGTRLTVL.

The chain recombines TRBV27 with TRBJ2-7, with 9 nucleotides matching TRBD1. The CDR3 loop spans 15 amino acids. Per germline, CDR1 MNHEY and CDR2 SMNVEV (reference sequence). Trimming at V came to 6 bases and at J to 2 bases, leaving 8 bases not matched to a gene. As DNA, the CDR3 is TGTGCCAGCAGGCCAGTACAGGGGGCCCCCTACGAGCAGTACTTC. Translating it yields CASRPVQGAPYEQYF.

The J gene is TRBJ2-3, the V gene TRBV5-4, with 9 nucleotides matching TRBD2. CDR3 length: 15 residues. Germline V CDR1 and CDR2: SGHNT, YYREEE (reference sequence). V was clipped by 4 bases and J by 3 bases; unmatched bases: 6. The CDR3 sequence: CASSPVAGVTDTQYF. The CDR3 DNA follows: TGTGCCAGCAGCCCCGTAGCGGGAGTGACAGATACGCAGTATTTT.

The sample holds many counts of this clone. The chain links TRBV2 to TRBJ2-5; a possible D gene is TRBD1 (6 bases). V was shortened by 6 bases and J by 5 bases, with 19 bases between the two germline ends. This CDR3 is built from 15 residues. CDR1 and CDR2 (germline): SNHLY, FYNNEI. The CDR3 bases are TGTGCCAGCAGCGCACAGGGTGTCGAGGCGGAGACCCAGTACTTC. It codes for CASSAQGVEAETQYF. Together with reference TRBV2 and TRBJ2-5, the CDR3 gives the full variable domain: EPEVTQTPSHQVTQMGQEVILRCVPISNHLYFYWYRQILGQKVEFLVSFYNNEISEKSEIFDDQFSVERPDGSNFTLKIRSTKLEDSAMYFCASSAQGVEAETQYFGPGTRLLVL.

V gene TRBV30 combines with J gene TRBJ1-4, with a tentative D call TRBD1 (5 bases). CDR3 length: 16 amino acids. V was pared by 2 bases and J by 0 bases, with 13 bases between. Germline V gene data show CDR1 as GTSNPN and CDR2 as SVGIG (reference sequence). In nucleotides, the CDR3 is TGTGCCTGGAGTCAGGGTCCCACCGCAACTAATGAAAAACTGTTTTTT. This sequence encodes CAWSQGPTATNEKLFF.

The chain employs TRBV19 and TRBJ1-4, with 9 bases aligning to TRBD1. Germline CDR1 and CDR2: LNHDA and SQIVND (reference sequence). The CDR3 has 13 residues. After removal of 3 bases from V and 17 bases from J, the junction contained 10 bases not matched to a gene. This CDR3 reads CASSMNSGTGPFF. The CDR3 DNA reads as TGTGCCAGTAGTATGAATTCCGGGACAGGGCCTTTTTTT.

The chain is built from TRBV28 and TRBJ1-2; D remains unclear. Per the germline V gene, CDR1 is MDHEN and CDR2 is SYDVKM. The CDR3 covers 16 residues. Between the trimmed V and J ends, which lost 6 bases and 3 bases, there was a span of 20 bases. This chain's CDR3 is CASRSLEGSPHYGYTF. CDR3 DNA sequence: TGTGCCAGCAGGAGCTTAGAGGGCTCGCCCCACTATGGCTACACCTTC.

This clone was recorded a few times. The chain combines TRBV28 with TRBJ2-3; TRBD2 matches at 10 bases. There are 16 residues in the CDR3. With 1 base clipped from V and 2 bases from J, the junction kept 3 bases outside the gene matches. Germline CDR1 reads MDHEN; CDR2 reads SYDVKM. CDR3 DNA: TGTGCCAGCAGTTTATCACTAGCGGGACCCACAGATACGCAGTATTTT. It is translated as CASSLSLAGPTDTQYF.

The chain links TRBV6-5 to TRBJ1-6; TRBD1 is a possible D gene (5 bases). CDR3 length: 15 amino acids. V was trimmed by 1 base and J by 10 bases, leaving 14 bases between them. Germline V CDR1 and CDR2: MNHEY, SVGAGI. CDR3 bases: TGTGCCAGCAGTTACTTTGAGGGAGGGGCCTCACCCCTCCACTTT. Encoded protein: CASSYFEGGASPLHF.

This chain uses TRBV19 with TRBJ1-1, with 7 bases that match TRBD1. The CDR3 totals 14 residues. Germline assignment: CDR1 LNHDA and CDR2 SQIVND (reference sequence). V lost 5 bases and J lost 7; bases outside the gene matches: 10. CDR3 DNA: TGTGCCAGTAGTGTCAGGGACAGAGCCGTTGAAGCTTTCTTT. Its protein product is CASSVRDRAVEAFF.

This chain links TRBV6-5 with TRBJ1-5; D is unclear. CDR3 length: 15 residues. Trimming removed 11 bases from V and 0 bases from J, with 17 bases in between. Looked up from germline, CDR1 is MNHEY and CDR2 is SVGAGI. The chain's CDR3 is CASKVLEYSNQPQHF. In DNA, the CDR3 is TGTGCCTCGAAGGTATTAGAATATAGCAATCAGCCCCAGCATTTT.

The gene calls are TRBV5-4 and TRBJ1-2, with a weak D call TRBD1 (5 bases). V lost 0 bases and J lost 7, with 13 bases in between. The CDR3 covers 14 residues. The germline V gene encodes CDR1 SGHNT and CDR2 YYREEE (reference sequence). The CDR3: CASSLEQGFPGYTF. CDR3 in DNA: TGTGCCAGCAGCTTGGAGCAGGGTTTCCCTGGCTACACCTTC. Full variable domain (outside the CDR3, taken from reference TRBV5-4 and TRBJ1-2): ETGVTQSPTHLIKTRGQQVTLRCSSQSGHNTVSWYQQALGQGPQFIFQYYREEENGRGNFPPRFSGLQFPNYSSELNVNALELDDSALYLCASSLEQGFPGYTFGSGTRLTVV.

In its sample, this clone was seen once. V usage is TRBV5-4 and J usage is TRBJ2-7, with a weak D call TRBD2 (5 bases). The CDR3 has 15 residues. The germline gives CDR1 SGHNT, CDR2 YYREEE (reference sequence). V was cut by 4 bases and J by 1 base, with 15 bases left in between. The CDR3 reads CASSRGSDASYEQYF. Written as DNA, the CDR3 is TGTGCCAGCAGCCGCGGGTCGGACGCTTCCTACGAGCAGTACTTC.

The chain links TRBV21-1 to TRBJ2-5. TRBV21-1 is a known pseudogene. CDR3 size: 14 residues. CDR3 protein: CASSPWRLQETQYF. The CDR3 region has the DNA TGTGCCAGCAGTCCTTGGCGTCTCCAAGAGACCCAGTACTTC.

V gene TRBV6-5 combines with J gene TRBJ2-2; D is perhaps TRBD2 (5 bases). V lost 5 bases, J lost 6 bases, and 10 bases lay in between. Germline loops: CDR1 MNHEY, CDR2 SVGAGI. CDR3 length: 13 amino acids. CDR3 residues: CASSQSGSGELFF. CDR3 sequence (DNA): TGTGCCAGCAGTCAGTCGGGATCCGGGGAGCTGTTTTTT.

V is TRBV15 and J is TRBJ1-4; no definite D call. Germline loops: CDR1 LNHNV, CDR2 YYDKDF (reference sequence). The CDR3 has 12 amino acids. Trimming removed 8 bases from V and 8 bases from J, with 12 bases in between. Here the CDR3 reads CATGGEREKLFF. CDR3 coding DNA: TGTGCCACCGGTGGGGAGAGAGAAAAACTGTTTTTT.

The J gene is TRBJ2-7, the V gene TRBV6-5; TRBD1 matches at 8 bases. The germline V gene has CDR1 MNHEY and CDR2 SVGAGI. Losses at the gene ends were 6 bases for V and 3 bases for J; bases not matched to a gene: 10. The CDR3 has 15 amino acids. The CDR3 DNA reads as TGTGCCAGCAGGGTTTTCCAGACAGGGGTCTACGAGCAGTACTTC. It translates to CASRVFQTGVYEQYF.

CDR3 in DNA: TGCAGCGTTGAAGACCGCCGGAGCTACACCTTC. Its protein product is CSVEDRRSYTF. The chain has TRBV29-1 and TRBJ1-2, with no clear D. The length of the CDR3 is 11 residues. V shed 0 bases and J shed 9 bases, with 8 bases lying between them. CDR1 is SQVTM and CDR2 is ANQGSEA in the germline V gene.

About this clone itself: The junction differs from germline at one of its ends, possibly a read error. V and J are TRBV7-6 and TRBJ2-1; TRBD2 aligns across 15 bases. The CDR3 consists of 19 residues. The V gene's germline CDR1 is SGHVS and CDR2 FNYEAQ. The CDR3 DNA follows: TGTGCCAGCAGCAAGCGGACTAGCGGGAGGGCCATCTCCCACAATGAGCAGTTCTTC. The encoded protein is CASSKRTSGRAISHNEQFF.

J is TRBJ2-7 and V is TRBV28; D is perhaps TRBD1 (5 bases). With 6 bases removed from V and 1 base from J, the gap between germline ends came to 16 bases. From germline, CDR1 is MDHEN and CDR2 SYDVKM. The CDR3 totals 15 residues. CDR3 in DNA: TGTGCCAGCAGGCGGACGGAAGGGGTTTCCTACGAGCAGTACTTC. Translating gives CASRRTEGVSYEQYF.

The CDR3 DNA reads TGTGCCAGTAGTATACAGTACGGAAACACCATATATTTT. Translated, it gives CASSIQYGNTIYF. The rearrangement links TRBV19 to TRBJ1-3; D gene unclear. V lost 2 bases to trimming and J lost 4 bases, with 6 bases between them. The CDR3 covers 13 residues. Germline CDR1 is LNHDA and CDR2 is SQIVND (reference sequence).

The chain has TRBV30 and TRBJ1-2; the D gene is possibly TRBD1 (6 bases). CDR1 and CDR2 (germline): GTSNPN, SVGIG (reference sequence). The CDR3 has 11 amino acids. The V end lost 8 bases, the J end lost 6 bases, and 13 bases lay between the germline ends. The CDR3 region is CALDGGHGYTF. As DNA, the CDR3 is TGTGCCCTAGACGGGGGGCATGGCTACACCTTC.

The chain combines TRBV6-5 with TRBJ2-7; D is tentatively TRBD1 or TRBD2 (5 bases each). The germline V and J ends were trimmed by 0 bases and 5 bases, with 17 bases remaining between them. This CDR3 spans 16 amino acids. CDR1 is MNHEY, CDR2 SVGAGI, per germline. The CDR3 DNA reads TGTGCCAGCAGTTACTCTAGCCGGGACGCCGGCCACGAGCAGTACTTC. This codes for CASSYSSRDAGHEQYF.

The chain uses TRBV12-3 or TRBV12-4 and TRBJ1-4, with unresolved D. V dropped 1 base and J dropped 8 bases, with 8 bases sitting between them. CDR3 length: 13 amino acids. DNA of the CDR3: TGTGCCAGCAGTTTAGGGGTCTTGGAAAAACTGTTTTTT. Its protein is CASSLGVLEKLFF.